Listed below are T cell receptor beta chains from one sample, sequenced in a study of control samples from healthy donors and cancer patients. TCRdb's table, derived via immunoSEQ multiplex PCR, lists solely in-frame clones and lacks some. The sample holds hundreds of thousands of clones, about 93% seen once. The sample taken for sequencing was PBMCs. These receptors were collected from a man aged 40-49 years with head and neck cancer. Each CDR3 is given with its conserved first and last residue. The order of the fields is CDR3 protein, CDR3 DNA, J gene, clone size, D gene, V gene. A D gene is named only where the DNA matches it firmly. The size entry is marked missing in some rows and otherwise reads once, few, many or a size class.

cdr3_aa: CASSLQTGGHSREGYTF
cdr3_nt: TGTGCCAGCAGCTTGCAGACAGGGGGCCACTCTCGGGAGGGCTACACCTTC
j_call: TRBJ1-2
clone_size: NA
d_call: TRBD1
v_call: TRBV7-2

cdr3_aa: CASSYEGTRDRTEAFF
cdr3_nt: TGTGCCAGCAGTTACGAGGGAACGAGAGATAGGACTGAAGCTTTCTTT
j_call: TRBJ1-1
clone_size: NA
d_call: NA
v_call: TRBV6-2/TRBV6-3

cdr3_aa: CASSPDRSREAFF
cdr3_nt: TGTGCCAGCAGCCCAGACAGGTCAAGAGAAGCTTTCTTT
j_call: TRBJ1-1
clone_size: NA
d_call: NA
v_call: TRBV3-1/TRBV3-2

cdr3_aa: CASSLSGRPGNTIYF
cdr3_nt: TGTGCCAGCAGTTTATCAGGTCGGCCTGGAAACACCATATATTTT
j_call: TRBJ1-3
clone_size: NA
d_call: NA
v_call: TRBV28

cdr3_aa: CASSFPGELFF
cdr3_nt: TGTGCCAGCAGCTTTCCCGGGGAGCTGTTTTTT
j_call: TRBJ2-2
clone_size: NA
d_call: NA
v_call: TRBV5-8

cdr3_aa: CASSYSSVAHEQYF
cdr3_nt: TGTGCCAGCAGTTACTCCTCCGTTGCGCACGAGCAGTACTTC
j_call: TRBJ2-7
clone_size: NA
d_call: NA
v_call: TRBV28

cdr3_aa: CASSRRTSGDEQYF
cdr3_nt: TGCGCCAGCAGCCGTCGGACTAGCGGGGACGAGCAGTACTTC
j_call: TRBJ2-7
clone_size: NA
d_call: TRBD2
v_call: TRBV4-1

cdr3_aa: CASRGTGPYGYTF
cdr3_nt: TGTGCCAGCAGGGGGACAGGGCCCTATGGCTACACCTTC
j_call: TRBJ1-2
clone_size: NA
d_call: TRBD1
v_call: TRBV6-5

cdr3_aa: CASRNPATGGDSPLHF
cdr3_nt: TGCGCCAGCAGAAACCCCGCGACAGGGGGCGATTCACCCCTCCACTTT
j_call: TRBJ1-6
clone_size: NA
d_call: TRBD1
v_call: TRBV5-1

cdr3_aa: CASGGQGLGNQPQHF
cdr3_nt: TGTGCCAGCGGCGGACAGGGGCTAGGCAATCAGCCCCAGCATTTT
j_call: TRBJ1-5
clone_size: NA
d_call: TRBD1
v_call: TRBV2

cdr3_aa: CASSQRRGDEQYF
cdr3_nt: TGTGCCAGCAGCCAAAGAAGAGGGGACGAGCAGTACTTC
j_call: TRBJ2-7
clone_size: NA
d_call: NA
v_call: TRBV12-3/TRBV12-4

cdr3_aa: CASSSRHPTDTQYF
cdr3_nt: TGCGCCAGCAGCTCCCGACACCCCACAGATACGCAGTATTTT
j_call: TRBJ2-3
clone_size: NA
d_call: NA
v_call: TRBV5-1

cdr3_aa: CASSFGGDPFGDSPLHF
cdr3_nt: TGCGCCAGCAGCTTTGGGGGAGACCCGTTTGGGGATTCACCCCTCCACTTT
j_call: TRBJ1-6
clone_size: NA
d_call: NA
v_call: TRBV5-1

cdr3_aa: CASSIRLETNEQFF
cdr3_nt: TGTGCCAGTAGTATAAGGCTAGAAACCAATGAGCAGTTCTTC
j_call: TRBJ2-1
clone_size: once
d_call: NA
v_call: TRBV19

cdr3_aa: CASSSLGGPLGDTQYF
cdr3_nt: TGTGCCAGCAGCTCCCTCGGGGGCCCGCTGGGAGATACGCAGTATTTT
j_call: TRBJ2-3
clone_size: NA
d_call: NA
v_call: TRBV7-2

cdr3_aa: CAWSQRGSNQPQHF
cdr3_nt: TGTGCCTGGAGCCAAAGGGGGAGCAATCAGCCCCAGCATTTT
j_call: TRBJ1-5
clone_size: NA
d_call: NA
v_call: TRBV30

cdr3_aa: CASSPPGQGHGYGYTF
cdr3_nt: TGTGCCAGCAGCCCACCGGGACAGGGGCATGGTTATGGCTACACCTTC
j_call: TRBJ1-2
clone_size: NA
d_call: TRBD1
v_call: TRBV3-1/TRBV3-2

cdr3_aa: CASSRDRTDTQYF
cdr3_nt: TGTGCCAGCAGCCGGGATCGCACAGATACGCAGTATTTT
j_call: TRBJ2-3
clone_size: NA
d_call: NA
v_call: TRBV7-9

cdr3_aa: CASSLSSTRGVMEQYF
cdr3_nt: TGTGCCAGCAGTTTATCGTCGACCCGCGGGGTTATGGAGCAGTACTTC
j_call: TRBJ2-7
clone_size: NA
d_call: NA
v_call: TRBV27

cdr3_aa: CASSPGTAYDEQFF
cdr3_nt: TGTGCCAGCAGCCCAGGGACAGCTTACGATGAGCAGTTCTTC
j_call: TRBJ2-1
clone_size: NA
d_call: TRBD1
v_call: TRBV7-2

cdr3_aa: CASRYRGATNEKLFF
cdr3_nt: TGTGCCAGCAGGTACAGGGGCGCAACTAATGAAAAACTGTTTTTT
j_call: TRBJ1-4
clone_size: NA
d_call: TRBD1
v_call: TRBV6-5

cdr3_aa: CASKNWDIPYNEQFF
cdr3_nt: TGCGCCAGCAAAAACTGGGACATACCCTACAATGAGCAGTTCTTC
j_call: TRBJ2-1
clone_size: NA
d_call: NA
v_call: TRBV23-1

cdr3_aa: CASSPTGGTVHRTEAFF
cdr3_nt: TGTGCCAGCAGCCCTACGGGGGGGACAGTCCACCGCACTGAAGCTTTCTTT
j_call: TRBJ1-1
clone_size: NA
d_call: TRBD1
v_call: TRBV7-8

cdr3_aa: CASSPGAGALEETQYF
cdr3_nt: TGCGCCAGCAGTCCCGGAGCGGGGGCTTTAGAAGAGACCCAGTACTTC
j_call: TRBJ2-5
clone_size: NA
d_call: TRBD2
v_call: TRBV23-1

cdr3_aa: CASSSPLGGWTEAFF
cdr3_nt: TGTGCCAGCAGCTCCCCCCTTGGAGGGTGGACTGAAGCTTTCTTT
j_call: TRBJ1-1
clone_size: NA
d_call: NA
v_call: TRBV7-8

cdr3_aa: CSANPGTSIHNEQFF
cdr3_nt: TGCAGCGCTAACCCCGGGACTAGCATCCACAATGAGCAGTTCTTC
j_call: TRBJ2-1
clone_size: NA
d_call: TRBD2
v_call: TRBV29-1

cdr3_aa: CASSLISQETQYF
cdr3_nt: TGTGCCAGCAGCTTAATAAGCCAAGAGACCCAGTACTTC
j_call: TRBJ2-5
clone_size: NA
d_call: NA
v_call: TRBV7-3